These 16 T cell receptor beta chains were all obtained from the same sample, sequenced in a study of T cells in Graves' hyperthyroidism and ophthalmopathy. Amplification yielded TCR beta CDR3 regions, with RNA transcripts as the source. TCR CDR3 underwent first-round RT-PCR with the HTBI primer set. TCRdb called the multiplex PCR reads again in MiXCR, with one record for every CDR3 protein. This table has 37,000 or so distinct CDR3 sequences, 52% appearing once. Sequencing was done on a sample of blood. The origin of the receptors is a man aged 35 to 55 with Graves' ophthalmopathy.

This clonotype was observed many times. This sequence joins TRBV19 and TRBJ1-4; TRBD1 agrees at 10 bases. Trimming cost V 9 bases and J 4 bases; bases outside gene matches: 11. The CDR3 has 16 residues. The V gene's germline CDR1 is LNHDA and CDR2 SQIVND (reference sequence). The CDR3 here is CASNPGQGTNNEKLFF. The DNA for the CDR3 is TGTGCCAGCAACCCGGGACAGGGGACCAATAATGAAAAACTGTTTTTT.

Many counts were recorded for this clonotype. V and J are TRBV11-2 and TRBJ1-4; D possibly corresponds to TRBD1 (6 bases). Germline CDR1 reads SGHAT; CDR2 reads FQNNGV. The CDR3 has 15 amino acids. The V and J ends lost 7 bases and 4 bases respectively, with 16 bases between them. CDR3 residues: CASTKLRGINEKLFF. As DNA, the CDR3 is TGTGCCAGCACCAAACTCAGGGGAATTAATGAAAAACTGTTTTTT.

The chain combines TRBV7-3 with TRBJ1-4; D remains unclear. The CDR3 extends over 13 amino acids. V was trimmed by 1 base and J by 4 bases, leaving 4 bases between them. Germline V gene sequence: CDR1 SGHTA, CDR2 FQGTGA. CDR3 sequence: CASSLNSNEKLFF. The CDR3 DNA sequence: TGTGCCAGCAGCTTAAACAGTAATGAAAAACTGTTTTTT.

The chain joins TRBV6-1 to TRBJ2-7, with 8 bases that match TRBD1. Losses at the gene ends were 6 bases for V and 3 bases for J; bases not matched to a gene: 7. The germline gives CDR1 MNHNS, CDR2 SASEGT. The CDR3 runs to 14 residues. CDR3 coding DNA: TGTGCCAGCAGCCCGGGACAGGCCAGCTACGAGCAGTACTTC. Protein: CASSPGQASYEQYF.

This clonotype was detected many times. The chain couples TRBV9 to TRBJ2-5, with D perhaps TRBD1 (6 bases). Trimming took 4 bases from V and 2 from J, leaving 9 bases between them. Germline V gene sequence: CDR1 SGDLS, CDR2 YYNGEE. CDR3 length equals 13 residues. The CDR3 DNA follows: TGTGCCAGCAGCTTTGGACAGCAAGAGACCCAGTACTTC. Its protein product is CASSFGQQETQYF.

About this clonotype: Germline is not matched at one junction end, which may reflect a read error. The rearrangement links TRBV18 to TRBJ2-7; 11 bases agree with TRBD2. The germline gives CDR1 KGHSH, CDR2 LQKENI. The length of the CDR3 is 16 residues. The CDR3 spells CACSPQTSGILSEQYF. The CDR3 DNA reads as TGTGCCTGCTCACCACAGACTAGCGGGATCTTGTCCGAGCAGTACTTC.

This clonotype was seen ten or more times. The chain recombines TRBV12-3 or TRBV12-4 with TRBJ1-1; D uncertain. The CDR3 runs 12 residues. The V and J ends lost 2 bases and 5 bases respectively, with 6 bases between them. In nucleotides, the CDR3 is TGTGCCAGCAGTTTACAGGAGACTGAAGCTTTCTTT. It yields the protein CASSLQETEAFF.

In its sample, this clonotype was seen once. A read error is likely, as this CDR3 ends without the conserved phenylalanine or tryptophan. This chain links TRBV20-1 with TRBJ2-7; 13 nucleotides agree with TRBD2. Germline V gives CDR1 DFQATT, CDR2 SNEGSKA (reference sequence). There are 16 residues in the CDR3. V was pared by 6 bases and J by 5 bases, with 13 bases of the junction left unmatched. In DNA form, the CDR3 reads TGCAGTGCGTGCCGAGAGACTAGCGGGAGGAAAAACGAGCAGTACCTC. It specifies CSACRETSGRKNEQYL.

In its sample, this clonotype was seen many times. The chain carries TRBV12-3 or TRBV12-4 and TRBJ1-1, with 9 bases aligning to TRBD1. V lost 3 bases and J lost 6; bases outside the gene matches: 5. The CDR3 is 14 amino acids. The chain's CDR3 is CASSFGQGSSEAFF. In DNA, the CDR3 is TGTGCCAGCAGTTTTGGACAGGGGAGTTCTGAAGCTTTCTTT.

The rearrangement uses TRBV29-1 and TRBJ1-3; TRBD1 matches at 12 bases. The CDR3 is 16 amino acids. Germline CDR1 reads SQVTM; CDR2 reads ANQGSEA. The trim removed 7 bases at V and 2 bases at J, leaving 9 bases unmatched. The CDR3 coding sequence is TGCAGCGCTACCGGGACAGGGGGCTTAACTGGAAACACCATATATTTT. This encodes CSATGTGGLTGNTIYF. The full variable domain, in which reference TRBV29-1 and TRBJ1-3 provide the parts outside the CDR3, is SAVISQKPSRDICQRGTSLTIQCQVDSQVTMMFWYRQQPGQSLTLIATANQGSEATYESGFVIDKFPISRPNLTFSTLTVSNMSPEDSSIYLCSATGTGGLTGNTIYFGEGSWLTVV.

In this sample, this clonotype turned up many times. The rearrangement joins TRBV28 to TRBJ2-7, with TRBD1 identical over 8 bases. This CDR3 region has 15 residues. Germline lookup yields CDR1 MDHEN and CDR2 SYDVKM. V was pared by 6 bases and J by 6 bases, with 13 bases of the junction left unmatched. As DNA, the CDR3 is TGTGCCAGCAGCCCTTACAGACAGGGGATACGCGAGCAGTACTTC. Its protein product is CASSPYRQGIREQYF.

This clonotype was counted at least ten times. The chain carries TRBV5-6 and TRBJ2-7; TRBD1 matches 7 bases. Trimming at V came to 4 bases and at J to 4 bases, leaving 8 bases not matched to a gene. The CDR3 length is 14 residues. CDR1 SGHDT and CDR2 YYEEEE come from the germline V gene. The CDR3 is CASSPQGSWYEQYF. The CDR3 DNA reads TGTGCCAGCAGCCCACAGGGGAGTTGGTACGAGCAGTACTTC.

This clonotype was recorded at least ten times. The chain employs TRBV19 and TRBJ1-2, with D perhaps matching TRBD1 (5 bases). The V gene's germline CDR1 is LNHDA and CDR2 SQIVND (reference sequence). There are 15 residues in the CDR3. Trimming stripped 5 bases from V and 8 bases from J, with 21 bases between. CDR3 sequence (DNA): TGTGCCAGTAGTCCATGGGGCCGGCAGGGAAGGGGCTACACCTTC. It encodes CASSPWGRQGRGYTF.

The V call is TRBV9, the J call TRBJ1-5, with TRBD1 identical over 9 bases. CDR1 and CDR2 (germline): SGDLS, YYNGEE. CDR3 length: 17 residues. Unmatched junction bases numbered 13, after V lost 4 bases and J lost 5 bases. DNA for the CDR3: TGTGCCAGCAGCCCTACGGAGGGCACAGGGGGCCATCAGCCCCAGCATTTT. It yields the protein CASSPTEGTGGHQPQHF.

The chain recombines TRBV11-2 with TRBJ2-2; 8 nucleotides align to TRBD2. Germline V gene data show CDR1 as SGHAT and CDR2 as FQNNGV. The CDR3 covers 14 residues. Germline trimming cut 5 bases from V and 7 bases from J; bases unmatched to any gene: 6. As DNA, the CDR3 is TGTGCCAGCAGCCCCTTCGGGGGGGGCGGGGAGCTGTTTTTT. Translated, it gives CASSPFGGGGELFF.

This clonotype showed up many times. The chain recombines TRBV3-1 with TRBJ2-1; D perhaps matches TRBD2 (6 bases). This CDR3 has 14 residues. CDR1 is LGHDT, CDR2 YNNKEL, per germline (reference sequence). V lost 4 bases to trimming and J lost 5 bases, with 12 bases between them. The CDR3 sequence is CASSRDFPNNEQFF. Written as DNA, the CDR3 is TGTGCCAGCAGCCGGGACTTTCCGAACAATGAGCAGTTCTTC.